This T cell receptor beta chain was observed in a study of cytomegalovirus exposure and HLA in healthy donors. Study results and caveats: According to the study, about 180 TCR beta chains were cytomegalovirus-associated. Presence/absence analyses supposed approximately even sequencing depth among donors.

Concerning this clone: The antigen is undetermined.

Primers included in the PCR were 60 Vbeta and 13 Jbeta primers. Clones were sequenced by immunoSEQ multiplex PCR, and TCRdb holds only the in-frame ones, with some missing. The table has around 150,000 clones, approximately 80% seen once. Germline V gene data show CDR1 as MRHNA and CDR2 as SNTAGT. With 7 bases clipped from V and 5 bases from J, the junction kept 7 bases outside the gene matches. The CDR3 has 15 amino acids. The clonotype was recovered from a woman aged 35 to 49 in good health and CMV-seropositive. Material for sequencing was PBMCs. The chain employs TRBV6-4 and TRBJ2-3, with 12 positions matching TRBD2. For the CDR3, the DNA is TGTGCCAGCAAGCTAGCGGGGGGGCCCGGAGATACGCAGTATTTT. This translates into CASKLAGGPGDTQYF.